The clone carrying this T cell receptor beta chain was counted only a few times. The data stem from a study of blood T cell repertoires in COVID-19. Study-level information: Samples of COVID-19 (acute and convalescent) were obtained from the United States, Italy and Spain. PBMCs, B-cell-depleted T cells, or T cells were the source of the cDNA or gDNA that made up the material.

There are 15 residues in the CDR3. The germline V gene encodes CDR1 LGHNA and CDR2 YSLEER. V was trimmed by 0 bases and J by 1 base, leaving 9 bases between them. Authors' methods: Reference gene primer amplification in the assay estimated nucleated cell counts. Repertoires were generated with immunoSEQ multiplex PCR, while TCRdb's copy carries only in-frame clones and drops some. D and trimming come from the DNA, and the V and J calls and clone size come from that table. The sample has about 52,000 clones, approximately 84% seen once. Input material: peripheral blood. The genes are TRBV4-3 and TRBJ1-2; the D gene is possibly TRBD1 (5 bases). This clonotype was sampled from a man aged 65 to 85 with acute or convalescent COVID-19. CDR3 sequence (DNA): TGCGCCAGCAGCCAAGAGGGCGACAGTAACTATGGCTACACCTTC. This translates into CASSQEGDSNYGYTF.